This T cell receptor (beta chain) was retrieved from a study of shared clonotypes between healthy human individuals. Study outcomes and limitations: Owing to a small donor count, the genetic and exposure-history diversity represented was limited.

In germline, CDR1 is LNHDA, CDR2 SQIVND (reference sequence). V lost 5 bases, J lost 4 bases, and 17 bases stayed unmatched. The CDR3 is 19 residues long. Deep-level assay runs were performed. Generated by immunoSEQ multiplex PCR, the TCRdb table keeps only in-frame clones and is missing some. This sample has about 770,000 clones, with around 70% found just once. A remark on this clone: The antigen is unknown.

The rearrangement joins TRBV19 to TRBJ1-5; TRBD1 aligns across 10 bases. Sequenced: memory CD4+ T cells sorted from blood. The subset is: CD45RA-negative fraction. This clonotype was sampled from a woman in her twenties or thirties in good health. CDR3 sequence: CASSLRTGGPLGGNQPQHF. In DNA form, the CDR3 reads TGTGCCAGTAGTCTCCGGACAGGGGGTCCCCTCGGGGGAAATCAGCCCCAGCATTTT.